This TCR beta chain was documented in a study of T cell changes during pregnancy in multiple sclerosis. V shed 5 bases, J shed 1 base, and the junction held 10 bases outside the gene matches. This CDR3 region has 17 residues. CDR1 and CDR2 (germline): SGHAT, FQNNGV. The protocol was immunoSEQ multiplex PCR, while the TCRdb copy is restricted to in-frame clones and leaves out a portion. The sample holds more than 65,000 clones; 75% to 90% are singletons and the top ten take around 3.2%. The chain has TRBV11-2 and TRBJ2-7; 11 nucleotides line up with TRBD1. The specimen was peripheral blood, collected before pregnancy. This clonotype was obtained from a female donor with multiple sclerosis, enrolled in a pregnancy study. CDR3 coding DNA: TGTGCCAGCAGCCGCGGGACAGGGGGAGGGGATTCCTACGAGCAGTACTTC. It translates to CASSRGTGGGDSYEQYF.